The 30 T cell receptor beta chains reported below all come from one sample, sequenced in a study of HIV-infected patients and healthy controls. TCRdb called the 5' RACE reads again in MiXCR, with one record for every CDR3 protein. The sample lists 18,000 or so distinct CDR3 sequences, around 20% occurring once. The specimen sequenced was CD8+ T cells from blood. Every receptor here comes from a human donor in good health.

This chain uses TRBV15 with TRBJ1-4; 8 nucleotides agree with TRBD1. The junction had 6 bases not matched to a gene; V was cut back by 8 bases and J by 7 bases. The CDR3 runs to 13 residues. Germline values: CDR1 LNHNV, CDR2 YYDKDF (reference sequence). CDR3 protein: CATADRGGEKLFF. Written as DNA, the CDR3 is TGTGCCACCGCTGACAGGGGAGGTGAAAAACTGTTTTTT.

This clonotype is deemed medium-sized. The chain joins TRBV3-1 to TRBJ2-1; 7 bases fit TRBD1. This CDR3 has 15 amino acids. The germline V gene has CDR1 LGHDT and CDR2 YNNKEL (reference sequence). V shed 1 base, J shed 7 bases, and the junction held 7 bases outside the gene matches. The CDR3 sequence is CASSQGTGATNEQFF. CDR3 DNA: TGTGCCAGCAGCCAAGGAACAGGGGCTACAAATGAGCAGTTCTTC.

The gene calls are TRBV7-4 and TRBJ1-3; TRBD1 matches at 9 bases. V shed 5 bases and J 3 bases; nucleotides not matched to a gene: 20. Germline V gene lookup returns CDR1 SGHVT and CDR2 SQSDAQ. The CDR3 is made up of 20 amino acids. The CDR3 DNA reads TGTGCCAGCAGCCCGACGCTCCGGGACAGGGTCCCCTCGGGTGGAAACACCATATATTTT. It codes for CASSPTLRDRVPSGGNTIYF.

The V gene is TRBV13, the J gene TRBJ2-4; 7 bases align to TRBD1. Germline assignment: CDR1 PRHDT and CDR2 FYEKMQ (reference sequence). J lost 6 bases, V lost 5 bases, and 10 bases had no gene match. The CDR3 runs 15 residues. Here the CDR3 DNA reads TGTGCCAGCAGCACCCGGGACAGATCCGCAAACATTCAGTACTTC. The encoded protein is CASSTRDRSANIQYF.

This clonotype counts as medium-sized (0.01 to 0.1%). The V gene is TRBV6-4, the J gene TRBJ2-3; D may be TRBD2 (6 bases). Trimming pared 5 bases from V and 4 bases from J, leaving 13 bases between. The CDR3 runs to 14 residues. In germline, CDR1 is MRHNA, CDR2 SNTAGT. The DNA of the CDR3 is TGTGCCAGCAGTCCGGGACTGGGGGCAGATACGCAGTATTTT. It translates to CASSPGLGADTQYF.

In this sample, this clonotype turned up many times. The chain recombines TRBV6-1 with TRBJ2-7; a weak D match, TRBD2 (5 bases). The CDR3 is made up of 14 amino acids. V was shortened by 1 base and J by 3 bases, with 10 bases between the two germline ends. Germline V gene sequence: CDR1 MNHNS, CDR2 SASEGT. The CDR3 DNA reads TGTGCCAGCAGTGAAGTCCCGGGGAACTACGAGCAGTACTTC. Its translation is CASSEVPGNYEQYF.

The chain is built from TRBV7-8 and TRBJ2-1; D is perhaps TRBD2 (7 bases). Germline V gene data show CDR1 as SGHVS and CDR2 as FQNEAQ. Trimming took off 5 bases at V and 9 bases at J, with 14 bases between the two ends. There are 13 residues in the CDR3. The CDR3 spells CASSIGLGGEQFF. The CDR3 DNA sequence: TGTGCCAGCAGCATCGGACTAGGGGGTGAGCAGTTCTTC.

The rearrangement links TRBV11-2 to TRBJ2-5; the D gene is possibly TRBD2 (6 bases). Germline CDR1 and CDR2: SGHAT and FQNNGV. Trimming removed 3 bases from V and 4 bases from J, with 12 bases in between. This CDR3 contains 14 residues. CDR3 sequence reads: CASSFGGLRETQYF. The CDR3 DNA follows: TGTGCCAGCAGCTTCGGGGGTCTGCGAGAGACCCAGTACTTC.

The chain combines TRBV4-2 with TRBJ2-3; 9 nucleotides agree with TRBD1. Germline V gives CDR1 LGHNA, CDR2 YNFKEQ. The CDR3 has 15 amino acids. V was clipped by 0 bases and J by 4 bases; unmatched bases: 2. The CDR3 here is CASSQEQGAADTQYF. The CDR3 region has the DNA TGTGCCAGCAGCCAAGAACAGGGGGCGGCAGATACGCAGTATTTT.

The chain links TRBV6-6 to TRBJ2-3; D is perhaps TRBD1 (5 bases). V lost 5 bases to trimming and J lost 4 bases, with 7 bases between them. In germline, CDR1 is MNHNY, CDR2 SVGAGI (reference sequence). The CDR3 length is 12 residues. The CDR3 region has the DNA TGTGCCAGCAGTGGGGCCGCAGATACGCAGTATTTT. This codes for CASSGAADTQYF.

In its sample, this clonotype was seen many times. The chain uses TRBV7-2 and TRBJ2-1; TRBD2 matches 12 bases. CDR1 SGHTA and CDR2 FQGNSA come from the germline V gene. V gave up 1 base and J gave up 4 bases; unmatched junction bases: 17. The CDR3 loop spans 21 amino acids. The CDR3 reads CASSLGHPHFGGTSGYNEQFF. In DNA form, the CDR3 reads TGTGCCAGCAGCTTAGGCCACCCTCACTTTGGCGGGACTAGCGGGTACAATGAGCAGTTCTTC.

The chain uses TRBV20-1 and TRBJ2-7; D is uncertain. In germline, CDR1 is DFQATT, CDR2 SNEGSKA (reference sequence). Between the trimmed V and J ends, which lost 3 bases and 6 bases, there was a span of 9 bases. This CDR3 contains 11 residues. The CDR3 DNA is TGCAGTGCTAGCACTGTATCCGAGCAGTACTTC. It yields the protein CSASTVSEQYF.

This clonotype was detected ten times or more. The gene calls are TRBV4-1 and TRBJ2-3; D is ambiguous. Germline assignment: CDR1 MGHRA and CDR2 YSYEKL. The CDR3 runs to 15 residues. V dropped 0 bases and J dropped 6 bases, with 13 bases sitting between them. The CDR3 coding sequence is TGCGCCAGCAGCCAAGATATGGCTCCCTCGGATACGCAGTATTTT. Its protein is CASSQDMAPSDTQYF.

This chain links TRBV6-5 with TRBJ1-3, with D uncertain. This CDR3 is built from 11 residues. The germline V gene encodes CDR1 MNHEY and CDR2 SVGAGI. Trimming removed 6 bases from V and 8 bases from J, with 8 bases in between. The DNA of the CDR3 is TGTGCCAGCAGGCTAGGACACACCATATATTTT. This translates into CASRLGHTIYF.

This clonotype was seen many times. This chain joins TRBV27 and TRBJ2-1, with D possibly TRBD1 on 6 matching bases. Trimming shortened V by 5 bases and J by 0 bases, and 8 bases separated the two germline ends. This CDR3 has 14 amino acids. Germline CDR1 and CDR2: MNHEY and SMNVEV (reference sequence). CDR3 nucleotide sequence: TGTGCCAGCAGTAAGGACAGCTCCTACAATGAGCAGTTCTTC. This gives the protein CASSKDSSYNEQFF.

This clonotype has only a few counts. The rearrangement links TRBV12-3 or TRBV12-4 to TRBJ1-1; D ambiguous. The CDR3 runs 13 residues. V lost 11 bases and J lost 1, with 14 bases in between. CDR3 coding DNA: TGTGCCTCAGAGGCTTCGGAGAACACTGAAGCTTTCTTT. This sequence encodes CASEASENTEAFF.

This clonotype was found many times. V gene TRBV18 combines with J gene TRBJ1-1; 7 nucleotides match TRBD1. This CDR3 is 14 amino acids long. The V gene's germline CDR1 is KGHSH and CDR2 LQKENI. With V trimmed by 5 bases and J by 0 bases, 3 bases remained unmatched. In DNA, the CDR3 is TGTGCCAGCTCATTGACAGGGTTGAACACTGAAGCTTTCTTT. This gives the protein CASSLTGLNTEAFF.

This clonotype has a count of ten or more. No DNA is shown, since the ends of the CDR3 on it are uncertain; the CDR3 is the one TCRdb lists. The CDR3 protein is CAICNRGVGAGNIQYF. This chain connects TRBV21-1 to TRBJ2-4; the D call of TRBD1 is as the table states it, not checked on the DNA. TRBV21-1 is a known pseudogene. The CDR3 is 16 amino acids long, termini counted.

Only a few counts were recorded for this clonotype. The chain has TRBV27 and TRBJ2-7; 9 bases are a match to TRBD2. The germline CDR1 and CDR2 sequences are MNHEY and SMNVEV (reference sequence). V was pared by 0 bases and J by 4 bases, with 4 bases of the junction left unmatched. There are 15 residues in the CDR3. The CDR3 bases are TGTGCCAGCAGTTTATCATACACTAGCGGGTACGAGCAGTACTTC. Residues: CASSLSYTSGYEQYF.

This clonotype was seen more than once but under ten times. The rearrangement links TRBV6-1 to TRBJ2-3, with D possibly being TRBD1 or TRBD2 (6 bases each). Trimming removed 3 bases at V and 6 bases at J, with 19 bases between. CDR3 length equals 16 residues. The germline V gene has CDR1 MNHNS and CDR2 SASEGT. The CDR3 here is CASSERAGEEGDTQYF. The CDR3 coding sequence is TGTGCCAGCAGTGAGAGGGCAGGGGAGGAGGGTGATACGCAGTATTTT.

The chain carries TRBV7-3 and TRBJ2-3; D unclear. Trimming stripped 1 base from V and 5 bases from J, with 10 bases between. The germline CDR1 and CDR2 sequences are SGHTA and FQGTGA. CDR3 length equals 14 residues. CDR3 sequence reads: CASSLRTRGDTQYF. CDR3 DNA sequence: TGTGCCAGCAGCTTAAGAACTCGTGGAGATACGCAGTATTTT.

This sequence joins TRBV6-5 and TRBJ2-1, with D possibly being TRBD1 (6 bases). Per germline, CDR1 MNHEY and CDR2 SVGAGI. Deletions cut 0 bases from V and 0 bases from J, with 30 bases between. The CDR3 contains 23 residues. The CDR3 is CASSYSTAFIERSGTHSYNEQFF. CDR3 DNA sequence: TGTGCCAGCAGTTACTCGACGGCGTTCATCGAACGATCAGGGACACACTCCTACAATGAGCAGTTCTTC.

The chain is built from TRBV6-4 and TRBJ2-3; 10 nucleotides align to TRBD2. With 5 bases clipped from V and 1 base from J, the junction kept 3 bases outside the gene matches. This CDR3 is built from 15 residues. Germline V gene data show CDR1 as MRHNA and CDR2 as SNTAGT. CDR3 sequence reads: CASSHTSGGTDTQYF. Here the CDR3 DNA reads TGTGCCAGCAGTCACACTAGCGGGGGCACAGATACGCAGTATTTT.

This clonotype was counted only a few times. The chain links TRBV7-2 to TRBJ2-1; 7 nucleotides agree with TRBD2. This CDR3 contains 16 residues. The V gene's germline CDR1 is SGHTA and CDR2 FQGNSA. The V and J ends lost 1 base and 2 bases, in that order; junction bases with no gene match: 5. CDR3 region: CASSLGGSGPYNEQFF. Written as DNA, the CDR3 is TGTGCCAGCAGCTTAGGCGGGAGTGGCCCCTACAATGAGCAGTTCTTC.

The CDR3 sequence: CASSFERASYEQYF. CDR3 DNA: TGTGCCAGCAGTTTTGAGCGGGCGTCCTACGAGCAGTACTTC. The V and J genes are TRBV6-6 and TRBJ2-7, with D maybe TRBD2 (6 bases). The germline gives CDR1 MNHNY, CDR2 SVGAGI (reference sequence). The CDR3 consists of 14 residues. V was clipped by 4 bases and J by 1 base, with 11 bases between them.

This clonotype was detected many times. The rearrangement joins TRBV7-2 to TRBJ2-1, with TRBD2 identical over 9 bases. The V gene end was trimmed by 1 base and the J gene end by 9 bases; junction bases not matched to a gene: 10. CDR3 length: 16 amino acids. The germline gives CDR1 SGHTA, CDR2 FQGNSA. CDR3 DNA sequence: TGTGCCAGCAGCTTAGGGGCTGGGACTAGCTCTATTGAGCAGTTCTTC. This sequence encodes CASSLGAGTSSIEQFF.

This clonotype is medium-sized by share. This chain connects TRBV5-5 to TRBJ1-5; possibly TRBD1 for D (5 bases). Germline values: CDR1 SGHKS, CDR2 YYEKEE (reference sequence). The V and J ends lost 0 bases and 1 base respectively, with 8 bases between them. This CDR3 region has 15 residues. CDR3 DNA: TGTGCCAGCAGCTTGGGTCAGGGCAGCAATCAGCCCCAGCATTTT. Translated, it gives CASSLGQGSNQPQHF.

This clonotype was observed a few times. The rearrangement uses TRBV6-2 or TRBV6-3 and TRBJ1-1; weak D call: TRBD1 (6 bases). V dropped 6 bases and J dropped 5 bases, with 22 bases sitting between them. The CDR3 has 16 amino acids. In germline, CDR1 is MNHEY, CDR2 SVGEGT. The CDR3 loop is CASSQTRVQGWTEAFF. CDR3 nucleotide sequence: TGTGCCAGCAGCCAAACTAGAGTACAGGGATGGACTGAAGCTTTCTTT.

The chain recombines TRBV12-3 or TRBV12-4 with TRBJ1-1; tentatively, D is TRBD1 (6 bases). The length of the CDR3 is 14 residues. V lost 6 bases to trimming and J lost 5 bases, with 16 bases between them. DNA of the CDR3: TGTGCCAGCAGCCCGACGGGGGGCCGTACTGAAGCTTTCTTT. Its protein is CASSPTGGRTEAFF.

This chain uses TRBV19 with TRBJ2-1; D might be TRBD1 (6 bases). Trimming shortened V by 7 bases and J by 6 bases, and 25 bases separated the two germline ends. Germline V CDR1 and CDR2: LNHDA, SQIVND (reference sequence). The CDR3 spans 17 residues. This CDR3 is CASTPWGLAGVGNEQFF. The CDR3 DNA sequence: TGTGCCAGTACCCCCTGGGGGCTAGCCGGAGTCGGCAATGAGCAGTTCTTC.